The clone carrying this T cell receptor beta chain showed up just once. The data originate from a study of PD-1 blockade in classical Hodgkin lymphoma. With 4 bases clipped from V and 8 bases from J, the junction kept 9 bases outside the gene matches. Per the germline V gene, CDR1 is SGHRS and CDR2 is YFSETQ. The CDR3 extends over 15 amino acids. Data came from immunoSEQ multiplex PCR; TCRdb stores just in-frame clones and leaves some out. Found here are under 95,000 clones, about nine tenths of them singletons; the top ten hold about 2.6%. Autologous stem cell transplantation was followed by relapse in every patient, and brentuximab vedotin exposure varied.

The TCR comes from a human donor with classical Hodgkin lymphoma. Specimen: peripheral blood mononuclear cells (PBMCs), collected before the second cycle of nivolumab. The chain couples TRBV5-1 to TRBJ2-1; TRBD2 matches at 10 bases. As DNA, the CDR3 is TGCGCCAGCAGCAGGGCTAGCGGGAGTGTCGATGAGCAGTTCTTC. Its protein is CASSRASGSVDEQFF.